Detailed here is one T cell receptor beta chain. Its specificity is unknown. Researchers amplified the TCR beta CDR3 regions from RNA transcripts. HTBI primers were the set used in a first-round RT-PCR of the TCR CDR3. TCRdb re-derived calls from the multiplex PCR reads in MiXCR, one entry per CDR3 protein. The sample carries some 500,000 distinct CDR3 sequences, roughly 25% recorded once. The sample belongs to a study of T cells in Graves' hyperthyroidism and ophthalmopathy. Study-level points and caveats: Within blood appeared most thyroid clonotypes that had expanded above 0.001.

Disease duration was under 3 months in the ophthalmopathy patients, who also had a Clinical Activity Score of at least 3 and a NOSPECS grade of at least 4. This clonotype originated in a woman under 40 with Graves' ophthalmopathy. The sample comprised blood.

CDR3 bases: TGTGCCAGCAGCGTCTCTAGCGGGAGTGGCTACGAGCAGTACTTC. Protein product: CASSVSSGSGYEQYF. The chain carries TRBV9 and TRBJ2-7; 10 bases fit TRBD2. The length of the CDR3 is 15 residues. The V gene's germline CDR1 is SGDLS and CDR2 YYNGEE. V dropped 2 bases and J dropped 3; count of bases not matched to a gene: 5.